These T cell receptor beta chains were read from a single sample in a study of blood T cell repertoires in COVID-19. The protocol was immunoSEQ multiplex PCR, while the TCRdb copy is restricted to in-frame clones and leaves out a portion. The profile shows approximately 150,000 clones, 81% of them singletons. The sample was PBMCs or T cells enriched from blood (not recorded which). The receptors were gathered from a woman in her thirties or forties with acute COVID-19. Both conserved end residues are part of each CDR3. The order of the fields is J gene, D gene, V gene, clone size, CDR3 protein, CDR3 DNA. The D gene is left open where the match is weak. Rows may omit the clone size; those that give it use once, few, many or a size class.

TRBJ1-6 . TRBV7-9 few CASEAIPSSYNSPLHF TGTGCCTCGGAAGCGATCCCCTCCTCCTATAATTCACCCCTCCACTTT
TRBJ1-3 . TRBV5-1 . CASRQGTSGNTIYF TGCGCCAGCAGGCAGGGGACCTCTGGAAACACCATATATTTT
TRBJ2-1 . TRBV7-3 . CASSLNPGALGGQFF TGTGCCAGCAGCTTAAACCCCGGGGCTTTGGGAGGGCAGTTCTTC
TRBJ2-7 TRBD2 TRBV15 . CATSREHSGASSYEQYF TGTGCCACCAGCAGAGAACATAGCGGGGCGAGCTCCTACGAGCAGTACTTC
TRBJ1-1 . TRBV12-5 . CASVQGPEAFF TGTGCTAGTGTCCAGGGGCCTGAAGCTTTCTTT
TRBJ2-2 . TRBV11-2 . CASSLGLGARSQNTGELFF TGTGCCAGCAGCTTAGGCCTGGGGGCGCGAAGTCAGAACACCGGGGAGCTGTTTTTT
TRBJ1-1 . TRBV6-5 . CASSLPGRMNTEAFF TGTGCCAGCAGTTTACCTGGGAGGATGAACACTGAAGCTTTCTTT
TRBJ1-1 TRBD1 TRBV5-1 . CASRPDRTNTEAFF TGCGCCAGCAGGCCGGACAGGACGAACACTGAAGCTTTCTTT
TRBJ2-1 . TRBV6-5 . CASSYSNGGNEQFF TGTGCCAGCAGTTACTCGAATGGAGGCAATGAGCAGTTCTTC
TRBJ2-1 . TRBV11-2 once CASSTPREYNEQFF TGTGCCAGCAGCACCCCCAGGGAATACAATGAGCAGTTCTTC
TRBJ1-6 . TRBV19 . CASTLNGDSPLHF TGTGCCAGTACCCTAAATGGTGATTCACCCCTCCACTTT
TRBJ2-3 TRBD1 TRBV6-5 . CASSYSGTGDDTQYF TGTGCCAGCAGTTACTCTGGGACAGGGGACGATACGCAGTATTTT
TRBJ1-5 . TRBV19 . CASRGQYSNQPQHF TGTGCCAGTAGAGGACAGTATAGCAATCAGCCCCAGCATTTT
TRBJ1-5 . TRBV5-6 . CASSFFHRNQPQHF TGTGCCAGCAGCTTTTTCCATAGAAATCAGCCCCAGCATTTT
TRBJ2-7 TRBD1 TRBV6-5 . CASSSGTGGHEQYF TGTGCCAGCAGTTCCGGGACAGGGGGCCACGAGCAGTACTTC
TRBJ2-6 . TRBV19 . CASSISLAAGANVLTF TGTGCCAGTAGTATATCCTTAGCGGCTGGGGCCAACGTCCTGACTTTC